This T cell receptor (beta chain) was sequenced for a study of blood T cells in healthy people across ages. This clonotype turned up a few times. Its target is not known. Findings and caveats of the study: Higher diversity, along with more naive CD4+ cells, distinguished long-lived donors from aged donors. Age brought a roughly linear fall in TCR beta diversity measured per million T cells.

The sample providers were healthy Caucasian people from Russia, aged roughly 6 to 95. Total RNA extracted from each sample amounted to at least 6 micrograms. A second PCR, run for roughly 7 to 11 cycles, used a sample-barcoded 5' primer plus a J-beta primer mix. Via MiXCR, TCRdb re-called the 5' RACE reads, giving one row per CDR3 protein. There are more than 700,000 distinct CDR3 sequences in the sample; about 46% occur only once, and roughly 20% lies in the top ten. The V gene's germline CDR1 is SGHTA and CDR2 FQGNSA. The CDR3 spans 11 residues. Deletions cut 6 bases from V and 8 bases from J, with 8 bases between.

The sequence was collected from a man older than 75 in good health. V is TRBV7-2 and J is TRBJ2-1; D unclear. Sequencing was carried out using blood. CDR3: CASRMMDEQFF. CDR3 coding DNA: TGTGCCAGCAGGATGATGGATGAGCAGTTCTTC.